This TCR beta chain was identified in a study of CD8 T cells in ankylosing spondylitis. This CDR3 comprises 16 residues. Trimming at V came to 3 bases and at J to 4 bases, leaving 5 bases not matched to a gene. Germline V gives CDR1 MNHEY, CDR2 SVGAGI. Using quantitative 5'-RACE with molecular barcodes, the authors made TCR beta libraries. TCRdb redid the calling of the 5' RACE reads with MiXCR, one entry per CDR3 protein. Of about 340,000 distinct CDR3 sequences in the sample, around 7.6% were seen once. Study outcomes and limitations: Ankylosing spondylitis blood seemed to carry a telltale TCR beta motif made of several highly homologous variants. Some motif variants were previously reported in reactive arthritis synovial fluid and blood. Disease-linked clones proved CD8+ and comparatively uncommon in peripheral blood. The authors reported significant enrichment of disease-linked clones in matched ankylosing spondylitis synovial fluid.

With respect to this clonotype: Its antigen is undetermined.

The sequence was obtained from a male donor with ankylosing spondylitis. The chain combines TRBV6-5 with TRBJ2-1; 11 bases fit TRBD2. Sequenced material: blood, either unsorted or a sorted T cell fraction (not recorded which). The CDR3 here is CASSYPGTSGYNEQFF. CDR3 in DNA: TGTGCCAGCAGTTATCCCGGGACTAGCGGTTACAATGAGCAGTTCTTC.